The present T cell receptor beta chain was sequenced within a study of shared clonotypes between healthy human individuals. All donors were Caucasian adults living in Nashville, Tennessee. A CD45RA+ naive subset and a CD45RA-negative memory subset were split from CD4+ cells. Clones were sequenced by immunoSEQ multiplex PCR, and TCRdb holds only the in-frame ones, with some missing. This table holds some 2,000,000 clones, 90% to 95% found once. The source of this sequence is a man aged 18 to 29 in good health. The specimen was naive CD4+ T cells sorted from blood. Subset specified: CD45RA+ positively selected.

DNA of the CDR3: TGCAGCGTTGAACAGGGGGCCAAAAACATTCAGTACTTC. Translating it yields CSVEQGAKNIQYF. The genes are TRBV29-1 and TRBJ2-4; possibly TRBD1 for D (6 bases). Germline CDR1 is SQVTM and CDR2 is ANQGSEA. V was clipped by 2 bases and J by 1 base, with 6 bases between them. CDR3 length: 13 residues. Full variable domain (remainder filled in from reference TRBV29-1 and TRBJ2-4): SAVISQKPSRDICQRGTSLTIQCQVDSQVTMMFWYRQQPGQSLTLIATANQGSEATYESGFVIDKFPISRPNLTFSTLTVSNMSPEDSSIYLCSVEQGAKNIQYFGAGTRLSVL.